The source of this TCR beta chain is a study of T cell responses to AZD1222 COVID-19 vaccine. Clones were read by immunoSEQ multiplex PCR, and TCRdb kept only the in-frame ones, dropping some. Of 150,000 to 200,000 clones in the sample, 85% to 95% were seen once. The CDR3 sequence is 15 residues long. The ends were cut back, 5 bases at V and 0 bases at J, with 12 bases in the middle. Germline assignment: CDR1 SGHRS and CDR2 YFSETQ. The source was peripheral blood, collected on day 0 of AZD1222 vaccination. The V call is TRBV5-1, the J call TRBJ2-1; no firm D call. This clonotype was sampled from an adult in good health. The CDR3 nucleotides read TGCGCCAGCAGTTTTACCCTGAGCTCCTACAATGAGCAGTTCTTC. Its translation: CASSFTLSSYNEQFF.